The 17 T cell receptor beta chains listed next were all sequenced from one sample in a study of shared clonotypes between healthy human individuals. Assay: immunoSEQ multiplex PCR; the TCRdb copy retains only in-frame clones and omits some. The data show roughly 1,500,000 clones, with roughly 98.5% seen just once and under 0.45% held by the top ten. Sequenced: naive CD4+ T cells sorted from blood. This sample's subset: CD45RA+ positively selected. These receptors all come from a man aged 25-45 years in good health.

The V call is TRBV2, the J call TRBJ2-1; D gene unclear. The V end was cut by 2 bases, the J end by 5 bases, with 7 bases between. The CDR3 is made up of 13 amino acids. Germline V gene lookup returns CDR1 SNHLY and CDR2 FYNNEI. The CDR3 is CASSEYRNNEQFF. The CDR3 bases are TGTGCCAGCAGTGAATACCGTAACAATGAGCAGTTCTTC.

The rearrangement links TRBV4-3 to TRBJ2-7, with D maybe TRBD2 (5 bases). Trimming took off 1 base at V and 5 bases at J, with 18 bases between the two ends. Looked up from germline, CDR1 is LGHNA and CDR2 is YSLEER. This CDR3 is 16 amino acids long. The CDR3 loop is CASSQAIGLWKDEQYF. In nucleotides, the CDR3 is TGCGCCAGCAGCCAAGCCATTGGACTGTGGAAGGACGAGCAGTACTTC.

This sequence joins TRBV5-8 and TRBJ1-2; D uncertain. The CDR3 spans 12 residues. Per the germline V gene, CDR1 is SGHTS and CDR2 is YDEGEE. V gave up 0 bases and J gave up 7 bases, with 7 bases separating them. The CDR3 DNA is TGTGCCAGCAGCTTGGGGGGATTTGGCTACACCTTC. This gives the protein CASSLGGFGYTF.

This clone was picked up one time. The chain links TRBV7-8 to TRBJ2-5, with 7 bases identical to TRBD1. V shed 5 bases, J shed 2 bases, and the junction held 2 bases outside the gene matches. CDR1 and CDR2 (germline): SGHVS, FQNEAQ. The CDR3 covers 13 residues. The CDR3 bases are TGTGCCAGCAGCCCGGGACAGCAAGAGACCCAGTACTTC. Translation: CASSPGQQETQYF.

This clone was recorded only once. The chain combines TRBV11-2 with TRBJ2-7; TRBD2 matches at 10 bases. With V trimmed by 1 base and J by 1 base, 1 base remained unmatched. The CDR3 length is 15 residues. Germline V gene sequence: CDR1 SGHAT, CDR2 FQNNGV. CDR3 in DNA: TGTGCCAGCAGCTTAGCACTAGCGGGGTCCTACGAGCAGTACTTC. Its translation: CASSLALAGSYEQYF.

About this clone itself: The same CDR3 can be traced to other DNA sequences in this sample. The CDR3 nucleotides read TGTGCCAGCTCACCACGGGCTTACGAGCAGTACTTC. It encodes CASSPRAYEQYF. The chain combines TRBV18 with TRBJ2-7, with no clear D. This CDR3 spans 12 amino acids. With 1 base removed from V and 4 bases from J, the gap between germline ends came to 5 bases. Germline V gene sequence: CDR1 KGHSH, CDR2 LQKENI.

V usage is TRBV2 and J usage is TRBJ2-1; D ambiguous. The germline CDR1 and CDR2 sequences are SNHLY and FYNNEI. This CDR3 has 13 amino acids. V lost 4 bases and J lost 6, with 10 bases in between. The CDR3 bases are TGTGCCAGCAGTGTTGGGATGGCCAATGAGCAGTTCTTC. It encodes CASSVGMANEQFF.

The chain is built from TRBV19 and TRBJ1-5; no firm D call. The CDR3 has 11 residues. With 10 bases removed from V and 6 bases from J, the gap between germline ends came to 10 bases. Per germline, CDR1 LNHDA and CDR2 SQIVND (reference sequence). CDR3 sequence: CATKGSQPQHF. The CDR3 DNA follows: TGTGCCACCAAAGGGAGTCAGCCCCAGCATTTT.

The chain employs TRBV2 and TRBJ2-7; 7 bases agree with TRBD2. Germline values: CDR1 SNHLY, CDR2 FYNNEI. Trimming removed 6 bases from V and 5 bases from J; junction bases left unmatched: 10. This CDR3 has 14 residues. The CDR3 here is CASRPGRLRDEQYF. As DNA, the CDR3 is TGTGCCAGCAGGCCCGGGAGGCTAAGGGACGAGCAGTACTTC.

The rearrangement joins TRBV2 to TRBJ2-5, with D tentatively TRBD1 (8 bases). CDR1 is SNHLY, CDR2 FYNNEI, per germline. Between the trimmed V and J ends, which lost 4 bases and 7 bases, there was a span of 16 bases. The CDR3 is made up of 14 amino acids. The CDR3 nucleotides are TGTGCCAGCAGTGCAACAGGGGGGGCGGGGACCCAGTACTTC. This sequence encodes CASSATGGAGTQYF.

V gene TRBV6-6 combines with J gene TRBJ2-3, with a possible D match to TRBD1 (6 bases). The V end lost 0 bases, the J end lost 2 bases, and 9 bases lay between the germline ends. CDR1 is MNHNY, CDR2 SVGAGI, per germline (reference sequence). The CDR3 extends over 15 amino acids. The CDR3 nucleotides read TGTGCCAGCAGTTACTCACACAGGGTCACAGATACGCAGTATTTT. Its translation is CASSYSHRVTDTQYF.

The genes are TRBV5-1 and TRBJ2-2, with 9 bases fitting TRBD2. With 4 bases clipped from V and 7 bases from J, the junction kept 11 bases outside the gene matches. This CDR3 region has 16 residues. Germline values: CDR1 SGHRS, CDR2 YFSETQ. CDR3 coding DNA: TGCGCCAGCAGCCCCCCGGGACTAGCTTCCGGCGGGGAGCTGTTTTTT. As protein: CASSPPGLASGGELFF.

This chain links TRBV9 with TRBJ2-7, with D perhaps matching TRBD1 (5 bases). V lost 4 bases and J 5 bases, leaving 19 bases between the germline ends. The germline CDR1 and CDR2 sequences are SGDLS and YYNGEE. The CDR3 contains 15 residues. The CDR3, as DNA: TGTGCCAGCAGCCCCCAGTTAGGGGCAGTCCACGAGCAGTACTTC. Protein product: CASSPQLGAVHEQYF.

The V call is TRBV9, the J call TRBJ2-1, with 8 nucleotides matching TRBD2. The J segment lost 6 bases and the V segment lost 1 base, leaving 3 bases of the junction unmatched. Germline assignment: CDR1 SGDLS and CDR2 YYNGEE. The CDR3 has 14 residues. CDR3 in DNA: TGTGCCAGCAGCGTAACTAGCGGACTCAATGAGCAGTTCTTC. Encoded protein: CASSVTSGLNEQFF.

The chain carries TRBV25-1 and TRBJ2-2, with 10 bases matching TRBD2. CDR1 and CDR2 (germline): MGHDK, SYGVNS. CDR3 length: 16 residues. The V and J ends lost 0 bases and 12 bases, in that order; junction bases with no gene match: 10. CDR3 nucleotides: TGTGCCAGCAGTGAATATGTCACTAGCGGGGCCCAAAAGCTGTTTTTT. This codes for CASSEYVTSGAQKLFF.

The rearrangement links TRBV6-5 to TRBJ2-1; D might be TRBD1 or TRBD2, each matching 6 bases. Trimming left V 0 bases short and J 9 bases short, with 12 bases between. Looked up from germline, CDR1 is MNHEY and CDR2 is SVGAGI. The CDR3 is 14 amino acids. The CDR3 DNA reads as TGTGCCAGCAGTTACTCCACCTGGGGGGCTGAGCAGTTCTTC. This codes for CASSYSTWGAEQFF.

This chain connects TRBV5-3 to TRBJ1-2; no clear D. TRBV5-3 belongs to the ORF category, with a function that is uncertain. CDR3 size: 14 residues. Trimming shortened V by 4 bases and J by 8 bases, and 18 bases separated the two germline ends. The DNA for the CDR3 is TGTGCCAGAAGCCCTGAGGGTAGGAAGAAAGGCTACACCTTC. Its protein is CARSPEGRKKGYTF.